The clone carrying this TCR beta chain was found many times. The antigen is undetermined. TCRdb independently ran MiXCR on the multiplex PCR reads; one entry per CDR3 protein. In the table there are 200,000 or so distinct CDR3 sequences, approximately 33% of which are singletons. The data were obtained in a study of breast tumors, draining lymph nodes, adjacent tissues. General observations from the study: Luminal-like breast cancer showed significantly higher tumor–nontumor repertoire similarity than basal-like. That most tumor T cells come from lymph nodes remained unproven. Compared with lymph nodes, tumors were less diverse; compared with nontumor tissue, more.

Breast cancer patients provided tissue from their axillary draining lymph nodes. The clonotype comes from a female donor with breast cancer. Some clones in this sample may be carry-over from other donors' samples. Sequences were obtained from axillary lymph node tissue.

The CDR3 reads CASLKGQGYEQYF. The CDR3 nucleotides read TGTGCCAGCCTAAAAGGACAGGGGTACGAGCAGTACTTC. The chain has TRBV6-5 and TRBJ2-7; 9 bases are shared with TRBD1. This CDR3 has 13 amino acids. Per the germline V gene, CDR1 is MNHEY and CDR2 is SVGAGI. With 8 bases clipped from V and 4 bases from J, the junction kept 6 bases outside the gene matches.